This paragraph covers one T cell receptor beta chain sequence. Its cognate antigen is unknown. One end of the junction fails to match germline, which may point to a read error. The CDR3 covers 8 residues. Per germline, CDR1 SQVTM and CDR2 ANQGSEA. The data were taken from a study of T cell responses to AZD1222 COVID-19 vaccine. Generated by immunoSEQ multiplex PCR, the TCRdb table keeps only in-frame clones and is missing some. The sample holds fewer than 110,000 clones; around 87% are singletons and the top ten take 9.5% to 13%. Broader study findings: There were mostly white British donors and more females than males, and clonal diversity was possibly underestimated. Along spike, vaccine-associated CD4 TCRs were found throughout, with dominance at 160-218 and 743-854.

This TCR came from an adult who received the AZD1222 COVID-19 vaccine. The input for sequencing was peripheral blood, taken 28 days after the second AZD1222 dose. The rearrangement links TRBV29-1 to TRBJ2-7, with 7 positions matching TRBD2. The CDR3 DNA reads TGCAGCGTTGAAGGCGGGGGATTC. Translation gives CSVEGGGF.